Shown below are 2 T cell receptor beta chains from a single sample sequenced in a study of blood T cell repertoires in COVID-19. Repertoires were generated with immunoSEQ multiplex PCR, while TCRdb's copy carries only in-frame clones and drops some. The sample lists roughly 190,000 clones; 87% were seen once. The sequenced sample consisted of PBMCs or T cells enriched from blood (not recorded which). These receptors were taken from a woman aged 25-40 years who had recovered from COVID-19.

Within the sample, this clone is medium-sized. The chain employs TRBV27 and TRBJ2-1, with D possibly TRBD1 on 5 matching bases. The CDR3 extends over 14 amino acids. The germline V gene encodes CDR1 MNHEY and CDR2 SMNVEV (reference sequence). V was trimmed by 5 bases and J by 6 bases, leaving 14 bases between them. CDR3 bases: TGTGCCAGCAGTCTCAAGGGGCCGCTCAATGAGCAGTTCTTC. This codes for CASSLKGPLNEQFF.

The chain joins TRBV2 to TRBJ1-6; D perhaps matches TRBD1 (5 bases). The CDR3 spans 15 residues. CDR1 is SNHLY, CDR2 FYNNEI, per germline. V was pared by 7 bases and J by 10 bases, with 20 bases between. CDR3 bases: TGTGCCAGCATTATTTCTAAAGGGGTCAGGTCACCCCTCCACTTT. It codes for CASIISKGVRSPLHF.